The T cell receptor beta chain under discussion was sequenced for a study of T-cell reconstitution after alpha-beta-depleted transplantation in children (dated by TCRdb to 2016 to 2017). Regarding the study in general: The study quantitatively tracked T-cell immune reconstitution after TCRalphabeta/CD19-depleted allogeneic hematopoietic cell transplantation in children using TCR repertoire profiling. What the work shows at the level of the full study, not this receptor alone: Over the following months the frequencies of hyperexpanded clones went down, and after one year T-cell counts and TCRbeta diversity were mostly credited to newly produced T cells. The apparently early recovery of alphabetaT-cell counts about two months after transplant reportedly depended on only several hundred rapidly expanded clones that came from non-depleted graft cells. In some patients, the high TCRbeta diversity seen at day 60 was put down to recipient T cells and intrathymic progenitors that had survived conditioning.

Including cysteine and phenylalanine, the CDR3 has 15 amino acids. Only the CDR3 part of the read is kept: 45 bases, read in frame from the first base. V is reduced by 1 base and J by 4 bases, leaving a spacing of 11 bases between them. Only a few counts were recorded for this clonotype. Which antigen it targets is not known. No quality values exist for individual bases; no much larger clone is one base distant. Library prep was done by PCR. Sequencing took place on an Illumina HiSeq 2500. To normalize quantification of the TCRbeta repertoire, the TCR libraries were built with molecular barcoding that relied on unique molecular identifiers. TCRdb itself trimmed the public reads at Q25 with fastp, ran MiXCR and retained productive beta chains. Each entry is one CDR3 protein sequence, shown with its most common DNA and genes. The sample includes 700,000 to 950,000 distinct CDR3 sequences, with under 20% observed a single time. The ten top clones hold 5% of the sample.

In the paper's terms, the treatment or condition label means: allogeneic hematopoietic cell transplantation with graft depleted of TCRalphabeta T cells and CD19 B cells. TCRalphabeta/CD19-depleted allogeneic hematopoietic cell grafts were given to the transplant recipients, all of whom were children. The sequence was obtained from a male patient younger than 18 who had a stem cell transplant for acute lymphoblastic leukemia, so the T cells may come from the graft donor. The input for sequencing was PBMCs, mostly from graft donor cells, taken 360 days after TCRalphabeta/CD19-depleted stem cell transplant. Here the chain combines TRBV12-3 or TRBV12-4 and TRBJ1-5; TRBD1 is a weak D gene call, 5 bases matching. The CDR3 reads CASSLDLAGNQPQHF. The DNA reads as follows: TGTGCCAGCAGTTTAGATTTGGCAGGGAATCAGCCCCAGCATTTT.